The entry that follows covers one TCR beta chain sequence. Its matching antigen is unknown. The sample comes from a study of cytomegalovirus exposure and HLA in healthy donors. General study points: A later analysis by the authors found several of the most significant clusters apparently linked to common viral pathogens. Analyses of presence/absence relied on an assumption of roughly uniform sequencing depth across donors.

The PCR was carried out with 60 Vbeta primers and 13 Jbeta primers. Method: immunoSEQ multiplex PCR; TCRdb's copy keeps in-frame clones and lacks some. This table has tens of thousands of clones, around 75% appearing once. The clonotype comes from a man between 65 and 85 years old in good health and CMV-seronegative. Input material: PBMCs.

CDR3 in amino acids: CASSRSSGRNNEQFF. CDR3 DNA: TGTGCCAGCTCACGGTCTAGCGGGAGGAACAATGAGCAGTTCTTC. The rearrangement joins TRBV18 to TRBJ2-1; 11 bases align to TRBD2. Germline V CDR1 and CDR2: KGHSH, LQKENI. This CDR3 contains 15 residues. V was pared by 4 bases and J by 5 bases, with 4 bases of the junction left unmatched.